This entry concerns a single TCR beta chain. Its antigen is not known. The data originate from a study of cytomegalovirus exposure and HLA in healthy donors. Study-level findings and limits: Many donors shared some public TCRs, even though most TCR sequences were rare. As was reported, the classifier diagnosed cytomegalovirus status with high specificity and sensitivity. Associated with cytomegalovirus, according to the listing, were fewer than 200 TCR beta chains.

CDR3 length: 18 residues. Unmatched junction bases numbered 17, after V lost 1 base and J lost 4 bases. Germline lookup yields CDR1 GTSNPN and CDR2 SVGIG (reference sequence). The donors belonged to the approximately 120-subject validation cohort, separate from the roughly 670-subject first cohort. Produced via immunoSEQ multiplex PCR; TCRdb's table is partial and in-frame only. The data contain about 170,000 clones, 86% of them seen just once; the ten biggest clones take up about 6%. The TCR sequence derives from a woman younger than 45 in good health and CMV-seronegative. This chain uses TRBV30 with TRBJ2-7, with TRBD1 matching over 9 bases. The sequenced sample was PBMCs. The CDR3 region is CAWSALSDRGRSRYEQYF. DNA for the CDR3: TGTGCCTGGAGTGCCCTATCGGACAGGGGACGATCAAGGTACGAGCAGTACTTC.